The rows below give T cell receptor beta chains drawn from one sample of a study of OX40 agonist ivuxolimab in advanced cancers. Method: immunoSEQ multiplex PCR; TCRdb's copy keeps in-frame clones and lacks some. The sample holds fewer than 130,000 clones, more than 70% seen once. The specimen comprised CD4+ or CD8+ T cells sorted from blood, sampled in a trial of the OX40 agonist ivuxolimab. The receptors were sampled from an adult with an advanced solid tumor such as melanoma, head and neck, liver or kidney cancer. The CDR3 runs from the conserved cysteine through the conserved F or W. Each record gives: D gene, J gene, V gene, clone size, CDR3 protein, CDR3 DNA. D genes are given only for firm matches. Size is omitted from some rows. Given values are once, few, many or a class for expanded clones.

D: .; J: TRBJ1-5; V: TRBV10-3; size: once; CDR3: CAISFQGGAQPQHF; DNA: TGTGCCATCAGCTTTCAGGGAGGGGCGCAGCCCCAGCATTTT
D: TRBD1; J: TRBJ1-1; V: TRBV18; size: once; CDR3: CASSPKGTGVSTEAFF; DNA: TGTGCCAGCTCACCGAAGGGGACAGGGGTTAGCACTGAAGCTTTCTTT
D: .; J: TRBJ2-7; V: TRBV5-6; size: .; CDR3: CASSLFSYEQYF; DNA: TGTGCCAGCAGCTTATTCTCCTACGAGCAGTACTTC
D: .; J: TRBJ1-1; V: TRBV7-2; size: few; CDR3: CASSLRGHSDTEAFF; DNA: TGTGCCAGCAGCTTAAGGGGCCACTCGGACACTGAAGCTTTCTTT
D: TRBD1; J: TRBJ1-3; V: TRBV5-4; size: .; CDR3: CASSWSGTGSNTIYF; DNA: TGTGCCAGCAGCTGGTCTGGGACAGGGAGTAACACCATATATTTT
D: .; J: TRBJ1-1; V: TRBV15; size: .; CDR3: CATSKRDLRGTEAFF; DNA: TGTGCCACCAGCAAGAGGGACCTCCGGGGAACTGAAGCTTTCTTT
D: .; J: TRBJ1-4; V: TRBV30; size: .; CDR3: CAWSGGGGEKLFF; DNA: TGTGCCTGGAGTGGAGGGGGAGGTGAAAAACTGTTTTTT
D: .; J: TRBJ1-4; V: TRBV6-6; size: .; CDR3: CASRWGPNEKLFF; DNA: TGTGCCAGCAGGTGGGGACCTAATGAAAAACTGTTTTTT
D: .; J: TRBJ2-1; V: TRBV11-3; size: .; CDR3: CASSSSHEQFF; DNA: TGTGCCAGCAGCTCGTCTCATGAGCAGTTCTTC
D: .; J: TRBJ1-1; V: TRBV5-4; size: .; CDR3: CASSLDGVGTEAFF; DNA: TGTGCCAGCAGCTTGGACGGGGTCGGGACTGAAGCTTTCTTT
D: TRBD2; J: TRBJ2-5; V: TRBV30; size: .; CDR3: CAWSVTSGNAKSRYF; DNA: TGTGCCTGGAGTGTAACTAGCGGGAACGCCAAGAGTAGGTACTTC
D: .; J: TRBJ2-1; V: TRBV4-3; size: .; CDR3: CASSQADGGNEQFF; DNA: TGCGCCAGCAGCCAGGCGGACGGGGGAAATGAGCAGTTCTTC
D: .; J: TRBJ2-7; V: TRBV9; size: .; CDR3: CASSPHAGTATYEQYF; DNA: TGTGCCAGCAGCCCTCATGCCGGGACTGCAACCTACGAGCAGTACTTC
D: .; J: TRBJ2-7; V: TRBV11-3; size: many; CDR3: CASSSGTGEQYF; DNA: TGTGCCAGCAGTTCAGGGACGGGCGAGCAGTACTTC
D: .; J: TRBJ1-4; V: TRBV7-9; size: .; CDR3: CASSLRREKLFF; DNA: TGTGCCAGCAGCTTACGACGAGAAAAACTGTTTTTT
D: .; J: TRBJ1-4; V: TRBV28; size: .; CDR3: CASSLRTEIGKLFF; DNA: TGTGCCAGCAGTTTACGCACGGAAATCGGAAAACTGTTTTTT
D: TRBD1; J: TRBJ2-7; V: TRBV6-5; size: .; CDR3: CASSYRTGVSEQYF; DNA: TGTGCCAGCAGTTACCGTACAGGGGTGAGCGAGCAGTACTTC
D: .; J: TRBJ1-6; V: TRBV4-3; size: .; CDR3: CASSSVKDGGSYNSPLHF; DNA: TGCGCCAGCAGCTCGGTTAAAGACGGGGGCTCCTATAATTCACCCCTCCACTTT
D: TRBD1; J: TRBJ1-5; V: TRBV6-5; size: .; CDR3: CATRDRGLSNQPQHF; DNA: TGTGCCACCAGGGACAGGGGGTTGAGCAATCAGCCCCAGCATTTT